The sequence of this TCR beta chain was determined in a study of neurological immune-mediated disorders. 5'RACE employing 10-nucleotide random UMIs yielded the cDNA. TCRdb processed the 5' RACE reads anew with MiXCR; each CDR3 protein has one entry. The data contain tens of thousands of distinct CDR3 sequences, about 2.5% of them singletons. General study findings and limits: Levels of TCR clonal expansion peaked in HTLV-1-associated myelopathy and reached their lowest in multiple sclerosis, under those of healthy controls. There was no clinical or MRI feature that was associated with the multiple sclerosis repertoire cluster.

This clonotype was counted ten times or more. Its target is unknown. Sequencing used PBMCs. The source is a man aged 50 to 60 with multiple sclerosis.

The CDR3 coding sequence is TGTGCCAGCAGTTTCTCCGGGGCAGATACGCAGTATTTT. Its protein is CASSFSGADTQYF. This sequence joins TRBV12-3 or TRBV12-4 and TRBJ2-3, with D maybe TRBD2 (5 bases). Trimming stripped 3 bases from V and 4 bases from J, with 8 bases between. CDR3 length: 13 amino acids.